The subject of this entry is one TCR beta chain. No antigen is known for it. One junction end does not reproduce the germline sequence, and a read error may be involved. The sample belongs to a study of cytomegalovirus exposure and HLA in healthy donors (dated by TCRdb to about 2017). Context from the whole study: An earlier analysis of approximately 550 of the donors reported 250 to 300 Gb of sequence data and 100 million to 130 million unique TCR beta sequences from 150 million to 200 million T cells. An early release covering roughly 640 HLA-typed donors comprised about 300 gigabases of sequencing data and about 90 million unique TCR sequences. Of the approximately 370 genotyped donors, 70% to 90% were placed in the genetic ancestry cluster associated with self-reported Caucasian donors. The study aimed to test whether cataloging public T cell receptors could reveal signatures of past pathogen exposure. The T cell repertoires of roughly 660 subjects were profiled by immunosequencing and related to cytomegalovirus serostatus. Besides the first cohort of 666 subjects, a separate validation cohort made up of over 95 different subjects was used. The study combined high-throughput TCR immunosequencing, statistical association of individual TCRs with disease status, and machine learning to predict cytomegalovirus infection status. To study patterns of TCR occurrence, a later analysis re-analyzed previously published TCR beta repertoires from more than 550 donors and added high-resolution HLA genotyping. Rather than drawing on any new phenotypic data, the later analysis identified candidate immune exposures from TCR beta sequences and the way those sequences occurred across donors. In an earlier analysis of roughly 540 of the donors, high-throughput TCR beta sequencing was used to judge whether each TCR beta V gene segment behaved as functional or pseudogenic. Donor age, sex, ethnicity and CMV serostatus were compiled together with the repertoire data. Genome-wide SNP genotypes for about 65% of the roughly 670 donors were used in a later genetic analysis, which treated that subset as a discovery cohort. Every repertoire in the discovery cohort had been generated on one and the same sequencing platform. Both class I and class II loci were covered by HLA typing, at four-digit resolution. Typing coverage differed by locus: A, B, C, DRB1 and DQB1 were typed in roughly 629-630 donors, DQA1 in about 500, DPA1 in 600 to 610, and DPB1 in approximately 450. A handful of DR-DQ haplotypes were handled as single units for association and clustering because linkage in the cohort was strong. Among roughly 400 genotyped donors of the cohort, an average of about 240,000 unique TCR beta nucleotide sequences was sequenced per donor, of which 15% to 20% were non-productive.

Preparation of the library involved the immunoSEQ multiplex PCR assay. For the multiplex PCR, a mixture combining 60 forward primers for TCR Vbeta segments and 13 reverse primers for TCR Jbeta segments was used. Amplification of the CDR3 region of rearranged TCR beta genes was performed with a multiplex PCR assay on genomic DNA. The amplified TCR beta libraries were sequenced on the Illumina HiSeq System as 87-base-pair reads. The authors' pipeline ran thus. In a later analysis, about 80 million unique TCR beta chains were counted across the 666 repertoires, and approximately 11 million of these chains were shared by at least two donors. To remove PCR and sequencing errors, raw reads were error-corrected and collapsed into unique sequences using a nearest-neighbor algorithm that merged closely related sequences. To assign V, D and J gene segments, CDR3 sequences were aligned to IMGT reference sequences. For a sequence to be retained, at least a six-nucleotide match to both a V gene segment and a J gene segment was required. Rearrangements were called productive when the CDR3 lacked stop codons and stayed in frame with V and J; all others were non-productive. Following IMGT convention, CDR3 was defined as the stretch from the second conserved V-encoded cysteine up to the conserved J-encoded phenylalanine. The earlier analysis of about 610 of the donors excluded sequences that lacked an unambiguous match to a single V gene segment. An earlier analysis of under 750 of the donors called V segments functional above 56.7% productive rearrangements and segregating when the between-donor standard deviation exceeded 5%. A statistical classification framework was built for diagnosing cytomegalovirus status from the catalog of TCR beta chain sequences. V and J gene assignment, in a later analysis, came from comparing TCR nucleotide sequences with IMGT/GENE-DB human TR gene sequences. Using the TCRdist pipeline, a later analysis assigned CDR3 sequences along with most-parsimonious VDJ recombination scenarios. In a later analysis, each TCR beta chain was defined by its CDR3 amino acid sequence together with its V-gene family, and reads lacking a unique V-gene family were excluded. In a later analysis, nearly 600 highly shared, low-generation-probability nucleotide sequences were removed to address suspected cross-contamination and a sequencing artifact. A later analysis calculated a clonal expansion index for each public chain from normalized within-repertoire ranks of inferred template counts. In a later analysis, generation probabilities were computed with a VDJ recombination model fitted to out-of-frame rearrangements, and the resulting probabilities were checked against IGoR. A later analysis scored TCR-TCR, TCR-HLA and TCR-CMV co-occurrence with hypergeometric tests, applying a repertoire-size bias correction to TCR pairs. In a later analysis, false discovery rates were estimated by permuting HLA or CMV assignments 20 times. A later analysis grouped co-occurring TCRs with DBSCAN, adding TCRdist sequence similarity when clustering within HLA-allele-positive subsets. Repertoires with fewer than 30,000 or more than 120,000 public chains were left out of co-occurrence clustering, as were roughly five repertoires with anomalous nucleotide sharing. Drawn from immuneACCESS, this table holds only the in-frame rearrangements with V and J called that TCRdb kept. Clones are partly lost; checked studies trace under half to an unresolved V gene and leave the rest unexplained. V and J calls and clone size are those listed in that table; D and trimming were worked out from the DNA. For this sample there are over 90,000 clones; 60% to 80% appear just once. Around 9.6% of the sample goes to the ten largest clones.

Points the paper makes about the study in general: Compared with the approximately 600-donor mean, donors in an Asian-associated ancestry cluster had fewer N-insertions in productive TCRs, according to a later genetic analysis. Presence/absence analyses assumed roughly uniform sequencing depth across donors, an assumption that may not hold. According to a later analysis, most CMV-associated TCR beta chains appeared to be HLA-restricted, and the HLA associations seemed to be driven largely by CMV exposure. In an earlier analysis of more than 500 of the donors, most TCR beta V segments appeared in productive rearrangements about 90% or about 30% of the time, broadly matching IMGT annotations. Assigning TCR associations to individual alleles was difficult when HLA alleles, especially DR and DQ, strongly co-occurred. In the study, around 160 TCR beta chains were listed as associated with cytomegalovirus. While some public TCRs were present in many individuals, most TCR sequences turned up only very rarely across donors. The classifier was reported to diagnose cytomegalovirus status with high specificity and sensitivity in both the original and validation cohorts. Linkage disequilibrium might explain the correlated functional status among segregating V segments, but an unknown experimental factor could not be ruled out. The earlier analysis of almost 600 of the donors excluded approximately 17 rarely observed V segments, including chromosome 9 orphons, because counts were too low. The authors suggested that the approach could potentially be generalized to other disease states and immunological phenotypes. In vitro tests confirmed that a few of the cytomegalovirus-associated TCR beta chains recognize cytomegalovirus antigens. Some IMGT-functional V segments, including TRBV6-2 and TRBV6-3, could not be told apart with the 87-base-pair reads, so those segments were excluded. A further reported finding was that TCR beta sequences accurately predicted the HLA-A and HLA-B alleles for most subjects in the first cohort. In this cohort, only TCR beta chains were sequenced, and detectable features were limited by the absence of alpha or paired-chain data. A later analysis associated about 16,000 TCR beta sequences with specific HLA alleles at a false discovery rate of 0.05. CMV serostatus was the only immune exposure information available for the cohort. Because HLA typing was unavailable for some donors at each locus, only the typed subset was used in association tests. A later genetic analysis associated a missense DCLRE1C variant with V-gene and J-gene trimming of TCR beta chains, and an independent cohort replicated the association. In a later analysis, HLA-associated TCR beta chains were found to be more clonally expanded and to have lower generation probabilities than equally common non-associated chains. Several of the top co-occurrence clusters appeared to be linked to parvovirus B19, influenza, CMV and Epstein-Barr virus, according to a later analysis. In a later analysis, TCR association rates were found to vary across HLA loci, with the most associated TCRs seen for DRB1 alleles and the fewest for HLA-C alleles. A group of highly shared sequence variants was considered likely to be a technical artifact of the sequencing pipeline.

In the germline V gene (reference sequence), CDR1 corresponds to MNHEY and CDR2 to SMNVEV. Measured from the cysteine to the phenylalanine, the CDR3 is 15 residues long. The kept DNA is CDR3 alone, 45 bases in frame from the first base. The cohort comprised some 730 healthy bone marrow donors. All cohort members were sampled while nominally healthy, although unrecorded immune exposures were likely present. The donor tested CMV seropositive and was one of the 289 seropositive cohort members. Every donor gave a peripheral blood sample, and the peripheral blood mononuclear cells from that sample were used for TCR beta sequencing. The Qiagen DNeasy Blood Extraction Kit was used to extract genomic DNA from the blood cell samples.

The specimen sequenced was PBMCs. The clonotype comes from a male donor in good health and CMV-seropositive. The rearrangement combines TRBV27 with TRBJ2-6; a tentative D call is TRBD1 (5 bases match). The sequenced DNA: TGTGCCAGCGGTGGCCTGAGCTCTGGGGCCAACGGCCTGACTTTC. Translated, this is CASGGLSSGANGLTF.